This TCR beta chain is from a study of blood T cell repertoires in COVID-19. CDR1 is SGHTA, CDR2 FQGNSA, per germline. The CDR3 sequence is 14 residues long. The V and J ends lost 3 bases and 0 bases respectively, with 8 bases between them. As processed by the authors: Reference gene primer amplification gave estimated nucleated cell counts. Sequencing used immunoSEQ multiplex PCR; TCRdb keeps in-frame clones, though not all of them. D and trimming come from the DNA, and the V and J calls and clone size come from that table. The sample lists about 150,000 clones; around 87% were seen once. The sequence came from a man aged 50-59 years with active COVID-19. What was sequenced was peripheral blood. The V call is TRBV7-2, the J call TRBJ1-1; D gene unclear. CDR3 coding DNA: TGTGCCAGCAGCTTGTCAGAATTGAACACTGAAGCTTTCTTT. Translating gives CASSLSELNTEAFF.